A single sample is the source of the 14 T cell receptor beta chains below, sequenced in a study of T cell responses to AZD1222 COVID-19 vaccine (dated by TCRdb to the early 2020s). Libraries came from the immunoSEQ multiplex PCR assay. The source is immuneACCESS, and TCRdb retained only in-frame sequences with V and J called. Part of the clones is not carried over; for the studies checked, unresolved V genes explain less than half of this, and the remainder is unexplained. The table for this sample lists fewer than 150,000 clones; 93% of them were counted only once. The ten largest clones represent roughly 0.91% of the sample. In light of the paper, this sample's time point label describes: baseline before first vaccination. The material sequenced was peripheral blood, taken on day 0 of AZD1222 vaccination. The receptors originated from an adult in good health.

J is TRBJ2-1 and V is TRBV6-5; possibly TRBD2 for D (5 bases). CDR3 size: 12 residues. Germline lookup yields CDR1 MNHEY and CDR2 SVGAGI. V was clipped by 6 bases and J by 9 bases, with 12 bases between them. CDR3 residues: CASSSPGSEQFF. CDR3 DNA: TGTGCCAGCAGCTCCCCGGGGAGTGAGCAGTTCTTC.

V is TRBV19 and J is TRBJ1-5; 9 nucleotides agree with TRBD1. Germline-derived CDR1 and CDR2 are LNHDA and SQIVND (reference sequence). With 0 bases clipped from V and 0 bases from J, the junction kept 12 bases outside the gene matches. This CDR3 comprises 20 residues. This CDR3 is CASSIDGQGSYLGSNQPQHF. The CDR3 DNA is TGTGCCAGTAGTATAGACGGACAGGGGTCTTACTTGGGTAGCAATCAGCCCCAGCATTTT.

The V and J genes are TRBV30 and TRBJ2-3; 10 bases map to TRBD2. There are 14 residues in the CDR3. Losses at the gene ends were 5 bases for V and 7 bases for J; bases not matched to a gene: 9. Germline CDR1 and CDR2: GTSNPN and SVGIG (reference sequence). The CDR3 coding sequence is TGTGCCTGGGGTAGCGGGGGGCATAGTTATACGCAGTATTTT. Translating it yields CAWGSGGHSYTQYF.

Concerning this clone: This CDR3 is also generated by other DNA sequences in the sample. The CDR3: CASSFQGNYGYTF. The DNA of the CDR3 is TGTGCCAGTAGCTTCCAGGGGAACTATGGCTACACCTTC. This chain connects TRBV6-5 to TRBJ1-2, with D perhaps TRBD1 (6 bases). The germline gives CDR1 MNHEY, CDR2 SVGAGI. This CDR3 spans 13 amino acids. V lost 9 bases and J 2 bases, leaving 13 bases between the germline ends.

This chain uses TRBV19 with TRBJ1-3; D perhaps matches TRBD1 (5 bases). V was shortened by 6 bases and J by 1 base, with 19 bases between the two germline ends. The CDR3 length is 17 residues. Germline V gene lookup returns CDR1 LNHDA and CDR2 SQIVND (reference sequence). CDR3 coding DNA: TGTGCCAGTAGCCCCGAGACCGGGACGGATTCTGGAAACACCATATATTTT. Translation: CASSPETGTDSGNTIYF.

The rearrangement joins TRBV5-5 to TRBJ1-2; 10 nucleotides agree with TRBD1. Germline assignment: CDR1 SGHKS and CDR2 YYEKEE (reference sequence). V shed 0 bases, J shed 4 bases, and the junction held 3 bases outside the gene matches. This CDR3 region has 15 residues. CDR3 DNA sequence: TGTGCCAGCAGCTTGGACGGGACAGGGGCCTATGGCTACACCTTC. It encodes CASSLDGTGAYGYTF.

The rearrangement uses TRBV2 and TRBJ1-1, with 7 bases fitting TRBD1. This CDR3 is 12 amino acids long. V dropped 5 bases and J dropped 7; count of bases not matched to a gene: 4. The germline V gene has CDR1 SNHLY and CDR2 FYNNEI. CDR3 protein: CASSLDRREAFF. DNA of the CDR3: TGTGCCAGCAGTTTGGACAGGCGTGAAGCTTTCTTT.

This rearrangement joins TRBV6-5 to TRBJ2-3; D not certain. V was trimmed by 0 bases and J by 6 bases, leaving 4 bases between them. CDR1 is MNHEY and CDR2 is SVGAGI in the germline V gene. This CDR3 comprises 12 residues. The CDR3 spells CASSYSRDTQYF. CDR3 DNA sequence: TGTGCCAGCAGTTACTCGAGGGATACGCAGTATTTT.

V usage is TRBV2 and J usage is TRBJ2-5; 7 bases agree with TRBD1. J lost 3 bases, V lost 3 bases, and 13 bases had no gene match. Looked up from germline, CDR1 is SNHLY and CDR2 is FYNNEI. CDR3 size: 17 residues. CDR3 DNA sequence: TGTGCCAGCAGTGAGAGGAAGATTAGGACAGGCAAAGAGACCCAGTACTTC. This codes for CASSERKIRTGKETQYF.

V gene TRBV2 combines with J gene TRBJ1-4, with 9 bases matching TRBD1. The CDR3 consists of 15 residues. CDR1 SNHLY and CDR2 FYNNEI come from the germline V gene. V lost 6 bases to trimming and J lost 7 bases; unmatched junction nucleotides: 9. CDR3 region: CASRLRTGEIEKLFF. CDR3 DNA sequence: TGTGCCAGCAGATTACGGACAGGGGAGATTGAAAAACTGTTTTTT. Looking up the rest from reference TRBV2 and TRBJ1-4 gives the full variable domain: EPEVTQTPSHQVTQMGQEVILRCVPISNHLYFYWYRQILGQKVEFLVSFYNNEISEKSEIFDDQFSVERPDGSNFTLKIRSTKLEDSAMYFCASRLRTGEIEKLFFGSGTQLSVL.

The chain couples TRBV4-2 to TRBJ1-2; D is unresolved. Trimming removed 0 bases at V and 1 base at J, with 6 bases between. There are 14 residues in the CDR3. Germline V gene sequence: CDR1 LGHNA, CDR2 YNFKEQ. The CDR3 is CASSQETLNYGYTF. The DNA of the CDR3 is TGTGCCAGCAGCCAAGAAACACTTAACTATGGCTACACCTTC.

There are a few counts of this clone. V is TRBV15 and J is TRBJ2-6; perhaps D is TRBD1 or TRBD2 (5 bases each). The V end was cut by 6 bases, the J end by 0 bases, with 21 bases between. CDR3 length equals 19 residues. CDR1 is LNHNV, CDR2 YYDKDF, per germline (reference sequence). The CDR3 loop is CATSHLAGTESSGANVLTF. The CDR3 bases are TGTGCCACCAGTCACCTTGCCGGGACGGAGAGCTCTGGGGCCAACGTCCTGACTTTC.

This rearrangement joins TRBV5-1 to TRBJ2-3, with D maybe TRBD1 (6 bases). Germline V gives CDR1 SGHRS, CDR2 YFSETQ. This CDR3 comprises 14 residues. Deletions cut 5 bases from V and 4 bases from J, with 14 bases between. CDR3 protein: CASRGALSSDTQYF. DNA for the CDR3: TGCGCCAGCAGGGGGGCTTTGAGCTCAGATACGCAGTATTTT.

The chain joins TRBV9 to TRBJ2-5; D tentatively reads TRBD1 or TRBD2 (6 bases each). Germline values: CDR1 SGDLS, CDR2 YYNGEE. The CDR3 consists of 16 residues. V lost 2 bases to trimming and J lost 5 bases, with 19 bases between them. Written as DNA, the CDR3 is TGTGCCAGCAGCGTGGACCCTAGGGGGGCTCTGGAGACCCAGTACTTC. Its translation: CASSVDPRGALETQYF.